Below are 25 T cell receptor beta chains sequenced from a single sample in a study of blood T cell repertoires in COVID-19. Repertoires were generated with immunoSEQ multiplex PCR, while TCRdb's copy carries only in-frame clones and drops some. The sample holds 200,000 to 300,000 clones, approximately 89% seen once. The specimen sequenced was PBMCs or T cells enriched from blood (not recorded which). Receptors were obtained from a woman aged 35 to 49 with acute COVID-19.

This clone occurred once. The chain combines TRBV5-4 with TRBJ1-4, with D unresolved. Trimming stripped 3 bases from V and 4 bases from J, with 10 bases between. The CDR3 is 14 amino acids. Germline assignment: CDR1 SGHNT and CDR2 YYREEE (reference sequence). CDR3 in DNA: TGTGCCAGCAGCTCTGACCAGGTTAATGAAAAACTGTTTTTT. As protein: CASSSDQVNEKLFF. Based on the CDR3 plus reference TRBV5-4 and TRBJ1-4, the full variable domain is ETGVTQSPTHLIKTRGQQVTLRCSSQSGHNTVSWYQQALGQGPQFIFQYYREEENGRGNFPPRFSGLQFPNYSSELNVNALELDDSALYLCASSSDQVNEKLFFGSGTQLSVL.

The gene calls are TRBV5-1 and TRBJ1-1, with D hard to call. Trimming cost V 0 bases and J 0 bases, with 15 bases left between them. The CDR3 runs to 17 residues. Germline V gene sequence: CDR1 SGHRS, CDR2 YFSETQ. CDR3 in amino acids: CASSLEYGRGLNTEAFF. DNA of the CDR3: TGCGCCAGCAGCTTGGAGTACGGTCGGGGATTGAACACTGAAGCTTTCTTT.

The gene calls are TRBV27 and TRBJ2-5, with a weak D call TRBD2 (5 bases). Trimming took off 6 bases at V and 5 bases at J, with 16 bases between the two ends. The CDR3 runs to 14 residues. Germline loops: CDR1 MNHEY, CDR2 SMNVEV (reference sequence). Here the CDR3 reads CASSDLANWETQYF. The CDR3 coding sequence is TGTGCCAGCAGCGACCTAGCAAATTGGGAGACCCAGTACTTC.

CDR3 region: CASSSPKGGPLFSGNTIYF. CDR3 sequence (DNA): TGTGCCAGCAGCTCACCGAAGGGGGGGCCACTATTCTCTGGAAACACCATATATTTT. The J gene is TRBJ1-3, the V gene TRBV7-2; D perhaps matches TRBD1 (6 bases). The germline CDR1 and CDR2 sequences are SGHTA and FQGNSA. The CDR3 spans 19 residues. The germline V and J ends were trimmed by 4 bases and 0 bases, with 22 bases remaining between them. Full variable domain (rest looked up from reference TRBV7-2 and TRBJ1-3): GAGVSQSPSNKVTEKGKDVELRCDPISGHTALYWYRQSLGQGLEFLIYFQGNSAPDKSGLPSDRFSAERTGGSVSTLTIQRTQQEDSAVYLCASSSPKGGPLFSGNTIYFGEGSWLTVV.

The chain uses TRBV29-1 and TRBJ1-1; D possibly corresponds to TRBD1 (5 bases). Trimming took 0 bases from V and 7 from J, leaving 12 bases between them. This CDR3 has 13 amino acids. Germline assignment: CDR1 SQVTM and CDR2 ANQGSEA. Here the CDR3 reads CSVEETDRIEAFF. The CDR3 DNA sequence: TGCAGCGTTGAAGAGACAGATCGGATTGAAGCTTTCTTT.

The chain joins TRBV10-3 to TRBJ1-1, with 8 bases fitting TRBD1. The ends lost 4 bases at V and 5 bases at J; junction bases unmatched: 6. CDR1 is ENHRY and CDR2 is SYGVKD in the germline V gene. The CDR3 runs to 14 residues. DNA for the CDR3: TGTGCCATCAGTGTGACAGGGGAGGTAACTGAAGCTTTCTTT. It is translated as CAISVTGEVTEAFF.

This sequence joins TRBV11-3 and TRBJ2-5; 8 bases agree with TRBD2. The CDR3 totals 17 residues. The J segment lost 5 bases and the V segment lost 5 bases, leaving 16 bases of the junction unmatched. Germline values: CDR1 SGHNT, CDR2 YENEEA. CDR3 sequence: CASSPGEGGRPKETQYF. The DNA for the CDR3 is TGTGCCAGCAGCCCTGGGGAGGGCGGGAGGCCTAAGGAGACCCAGTACTTC.

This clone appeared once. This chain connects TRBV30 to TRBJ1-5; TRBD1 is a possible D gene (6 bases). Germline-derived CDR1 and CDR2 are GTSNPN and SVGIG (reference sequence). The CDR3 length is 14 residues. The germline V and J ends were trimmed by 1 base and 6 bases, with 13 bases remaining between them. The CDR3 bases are TGTGCCTGGAGTGATACAGGGAGGGGTCAGCCCCAGCATTTT. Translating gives CAWSDTGRGQPQHF.

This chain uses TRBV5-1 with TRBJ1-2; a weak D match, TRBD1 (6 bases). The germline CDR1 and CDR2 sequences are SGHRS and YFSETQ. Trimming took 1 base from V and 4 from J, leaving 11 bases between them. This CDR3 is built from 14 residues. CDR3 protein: CASSLSGDGYGYTF. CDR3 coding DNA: TGCGCCAGCAGCTTGTCAGGGGATGGCTATGGCTACACCTTC. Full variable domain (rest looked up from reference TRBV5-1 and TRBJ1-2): KAGVTQTPRYLIKTRGQQVTLSCSPISGHRSVSWYQQTPGQGLQFLFEYFSETQRNKGNFPGRFSGRQFSNSRSEMNVSTLELGDSALYLCASSLSGDGYGYTFGSGTRLTVV.

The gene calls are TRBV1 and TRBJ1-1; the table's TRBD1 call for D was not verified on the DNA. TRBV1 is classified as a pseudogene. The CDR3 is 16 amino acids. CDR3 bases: TGCACCAGCAGCCAATGGGCACAGCATTACAACACTGAAGCTTTCTTT. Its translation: CTSSQWAQHYNTEAFF.

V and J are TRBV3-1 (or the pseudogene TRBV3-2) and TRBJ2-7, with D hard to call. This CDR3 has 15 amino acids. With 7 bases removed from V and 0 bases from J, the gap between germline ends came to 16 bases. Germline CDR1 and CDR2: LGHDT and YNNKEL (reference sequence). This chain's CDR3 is CASKLEAGRSYEQYV. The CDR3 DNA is TGTGCCAGCAAACTTGAGGCCGGTCGCTCCTACGAGCAGTACGTC.

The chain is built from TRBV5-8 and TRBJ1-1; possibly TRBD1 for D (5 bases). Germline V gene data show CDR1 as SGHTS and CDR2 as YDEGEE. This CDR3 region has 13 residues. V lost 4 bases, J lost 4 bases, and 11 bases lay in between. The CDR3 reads CASSLGRGTEAFF. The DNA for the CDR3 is TGTGCCAGCAGCCTTGGAAGGGGCACTGAAGCTTTCTTT.

The CDR3 DNA sequence: TGTGCCAGCAGCCCCCCCTGGGCGGGTGTCTACAATGAGCAGTTCTTC. Translation: CASSPPWAGVYNEQFF. The chain is built from TRBV7-2 and TRBJ2-1, with D perhaps TRBD2 (5 bases). CDR1 SGHTA and CDR2 FQGNSA come from the germline V gene. The CDR3 has 16 amino acids. V lost 5 bases, J lost 3 bases, and 17 bases lay in between.

This CDR3 reads CASSPRVSDITGGYTF. CDR3 nucleotides: TGTGCCAGCAGCCCCCGTGTGTCCGACATCACGGGAGGCTACACCTTC. The gene calls are TRBV7-6 and TRBJ1-2; D remains ambiguous. V lost 5 bases to trimming and J lost 8 bases, with 24 bases between them. The CDR3 extends over 16 amino acids. Germline CDR1 is SGHVS and CDR2 is FNYEAQ.

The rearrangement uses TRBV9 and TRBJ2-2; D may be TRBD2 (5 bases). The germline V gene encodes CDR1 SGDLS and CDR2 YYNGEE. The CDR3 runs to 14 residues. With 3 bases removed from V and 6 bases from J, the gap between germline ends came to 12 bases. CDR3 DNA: TGTGCCAGCAGCGCGTACACTAGGGCCGGGGAGCTGTTTTTT. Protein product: CASSAYTRAGELFF.

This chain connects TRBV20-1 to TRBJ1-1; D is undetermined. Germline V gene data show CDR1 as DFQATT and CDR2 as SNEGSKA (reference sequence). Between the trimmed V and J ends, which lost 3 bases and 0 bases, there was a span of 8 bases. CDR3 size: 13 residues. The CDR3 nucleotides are TGCAGTGCTAGTCGGGGAATGAACACTGAAGCTTTCTTT. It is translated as CSASRGMNTEAFF.

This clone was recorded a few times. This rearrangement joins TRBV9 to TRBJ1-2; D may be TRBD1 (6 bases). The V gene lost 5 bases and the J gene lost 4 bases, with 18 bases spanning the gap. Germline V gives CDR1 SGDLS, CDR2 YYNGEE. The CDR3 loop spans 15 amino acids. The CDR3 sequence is CASSHLGQGSYGYTF. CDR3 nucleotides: TGTGCCAGCAGTCATCTGGGGCAGGGGTCCTATGGCTACACCTTC.

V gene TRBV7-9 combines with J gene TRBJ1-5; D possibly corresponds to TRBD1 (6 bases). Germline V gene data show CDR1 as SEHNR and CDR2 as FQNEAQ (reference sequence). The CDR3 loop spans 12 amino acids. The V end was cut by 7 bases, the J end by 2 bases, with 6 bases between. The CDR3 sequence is CASNRGNQPQHF. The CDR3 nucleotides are TGTGCCAGCAACAGGGGCAATCAGCCCCAGCATTTT.

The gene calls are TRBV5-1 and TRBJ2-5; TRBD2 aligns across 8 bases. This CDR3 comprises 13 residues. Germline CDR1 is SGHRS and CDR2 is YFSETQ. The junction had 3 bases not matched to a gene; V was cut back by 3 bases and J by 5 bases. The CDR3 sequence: CASSWLAGETQYF. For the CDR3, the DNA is TGCGCCAGCAGCTGGTTAGCGGGGGAGACCCAGTACTTC.

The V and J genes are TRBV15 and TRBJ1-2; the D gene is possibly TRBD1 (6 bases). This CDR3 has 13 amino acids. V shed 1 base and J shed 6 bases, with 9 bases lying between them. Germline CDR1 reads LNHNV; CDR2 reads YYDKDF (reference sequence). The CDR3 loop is CATSRANRDGYTF. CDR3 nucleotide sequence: TGTGCCACCAGCAGAGCAAACAGGGATGGCTACACCTTC. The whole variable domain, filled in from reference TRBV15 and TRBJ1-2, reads DAMVIQNPRYQVTQFGKPVTLSCSQTLNHNVMYWYQQKSSQAPKLLFHYYDKDFNNEADTPDNFQSRRPNTSFCFLDIRSPGLGDTAMYLCATSRANRDGYTFGSGTRLTVV.

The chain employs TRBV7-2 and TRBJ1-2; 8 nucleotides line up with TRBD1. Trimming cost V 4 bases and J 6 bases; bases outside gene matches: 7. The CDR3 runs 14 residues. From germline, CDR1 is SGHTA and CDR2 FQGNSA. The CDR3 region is CASSSYRGENGYTF. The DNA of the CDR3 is TGTGCCAGCAGCTCCTACAGGGGGGAGAATGGCTACACCTTC.

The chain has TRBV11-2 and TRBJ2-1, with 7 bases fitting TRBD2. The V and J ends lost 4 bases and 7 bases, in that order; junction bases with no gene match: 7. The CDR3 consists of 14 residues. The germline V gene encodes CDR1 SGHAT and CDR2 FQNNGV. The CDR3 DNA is TGTGCCAGCAGCTATCCGGGACTACCAAATGAGCAGTTCTTC. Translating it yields CASSYPGLPNEQFF.

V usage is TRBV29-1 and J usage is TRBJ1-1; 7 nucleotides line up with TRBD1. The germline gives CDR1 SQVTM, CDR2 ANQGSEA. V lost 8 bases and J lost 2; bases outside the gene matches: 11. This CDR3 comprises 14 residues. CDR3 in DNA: TGCAGCACTACTAGGGGACAGCGAAACACTGAAGCTTTCTTT. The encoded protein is CSTTRGQRNTEAFF. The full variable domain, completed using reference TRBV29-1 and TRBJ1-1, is SAVISQKPSRDICQRGTSLTIQCQVDSQVTMMFWYRQQPGQSLTLIATANQGSEATYESGFVIDKFPISRPNLTFSTLTVSNMSPEDSSIYLCSTTRGQRNTEAFFGQGTRLTVV.

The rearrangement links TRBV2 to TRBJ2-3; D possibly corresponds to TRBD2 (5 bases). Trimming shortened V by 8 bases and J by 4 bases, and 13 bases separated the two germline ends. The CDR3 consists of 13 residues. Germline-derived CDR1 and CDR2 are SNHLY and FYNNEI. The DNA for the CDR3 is TGTGCCAGCTGGGAGACTACCGCAGATACGCAGTATTTT. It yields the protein CASWETTADTQYF.

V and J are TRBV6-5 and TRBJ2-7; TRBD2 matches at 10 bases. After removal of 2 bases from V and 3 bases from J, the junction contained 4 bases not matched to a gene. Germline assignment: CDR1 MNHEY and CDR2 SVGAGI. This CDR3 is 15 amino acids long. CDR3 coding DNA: TGTGCCAGCAGTTACGGGCCTAGCGGGAGCTACGAGCAGTACGTC. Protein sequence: CASSYGPSGSYEQYV.